The 27 T cell receptor beta chains in this list originate from one sample, sequenced in a study of technical replicates of blood from a few donors. The table came from immunoSEQ multiplex PCR; TCRdb's copy has only in-frame clones and leaves some out. Of about 81,000 clones listed, about 97% are singletons. Material: T cells isolated from PBMCs. The receptors come from a human donor in good health.

This clone was detected a few times. The chain couples TRBV2 to TRBJ2-2, with a weak D call TRBD2 (5 bases). The V and J ends lost 4 bases and 6 bases respectively, with 12 bases between them. In germline, CDR1 is SNHLY, CDR2 FYNNEI. This CDR3 contains 14 residues. CDR3 amino acids: CASSVIGGPGELFF. The CDR3 DNA reads as TGTGCCAGCAGTGTGATAGGAGGCCCCGGGGAGCTGTTTTTT.

The chain has TRBV9 and TRBJ1-3, with D possibly matching TRBD1 (5 bases). V lost 4 bases, J lost 0 bases, and 17 bases lay in between. CDR3 length: 17 amino acids. Germline V gives CDR1 SGDLS, CDR2 YYNGEE. CDR3 amino acids: CASSPRGASPSGNTIYF. The DNA of the CDR3 is TGTGCCAGCAGCCCCCGTGGGGCCTCCCCCTCTGGAAACACCATATATTTT.

The chain carries TRBV12-5 and TRBJ2-5; 8 bases are shared with TRBD2. Germline trimming cut 7 bases from V and 5 bases from J; bases unmatched to any gene: 6. Germline V gene data show CDR1 as LGHNT and CDR2 as FRNRAP. CDR3 length: 13 amino acids. CDR3: CASAVAGSETQYF. Here the CDR3 DNA reads TGTGCTAGTGCCGTAGCGGGGAGCGAGACCCAGTACTTC.

The chain combines TRBV7-8 with TRBJ1-1, with a possible D match to TRBD1 (6 bases). The germline CDR1 and CDR2 sequences are SGHVS and FQNEAQ. The CDR3 spans 14 residues. Trimming removed 5 bases at V and 5 bases at J, with 15 bases between. In nucleotides, the CDR3 is TGTGCCAGCAGCGCCGAAAGGGGGGGTACTGAAGCTTTCTTT. This codes for CASSAERGGTEAFF.

The V gene is TRBV19, the J gene TRBJ1-5; 10 nucleotides match TRBD1. Germline CDR1 and CDR2: LNHDA and SQIVND (reference sequence). After removal of 1 base from V and 7 bases from J, the junction contained 4 bases not matched to a gene. The CDR3 extends over 15 amino acids. The CDR3 is CASSIAGTGEQPQHF. DNA of the CDR3: TGTGCCAGTAGTATAGCGGGGACAGGGGAACAGCCCCAGCATTTT.

V is TRBV5-5 and J is TRBJ2-7; 9 bases match TRBD2. The CDR3 runs to 15 residues. Looked up from germline, CDR1 is SGHKS and CDR2 is YYEKEE (reference sequence). V dropped 1 base and J dropped 3; count of bases not matched to a gene: 5. CDR3 sequence reads: CASSLRAGGYYEQYF. For the CDR3, the DNA is TGTGCCAGCAGCTTGAGAGCGGGAGGTTACTACGAGCAGTACTTC.

The CDR3 reads CASSPTRGASPLHF. The CDR3 DNA is TGTGCCAGCAGCCCCACCCGCGGCGCTTCACCCCTCCACTTT. The chain uses TRBV6-5 and TRBJ1-6, with D uncertain. V was shortened by 6 bases and J by 9 bases, with 15 bases between the two germline ends. The germline V gene encodes CDR1 MNHEY and CDR2 SVGAGI. The CDR3 sequence is 14 residues long.

CDR3 DNA sequence: TGTGCCAGCAGCGGATCCGGACTAGCGGGAGGGTCTGAGCAGTTCTTC. The encoded protein is CASSGSGLAGGSEQFF. The J gene is TRBJ2-1, the V gene TRBV7-9; 15 nucleotides align to TRBD2. This CDR3 contains 16 residues. Germline V gives CDR1 SEHNR, CDR2 FQNEAQ (reference sequence). J gave up 9 bases and V 5 bases, and 8 bases lay outside the gene matches.

The chain combines TRBV6-1 with TRBJ2-2, with TRBD1 matching 9 bases. V lost 6 bases, J lost 2 bases, and 1 base stayed unmatched. This CDR3 spans 14 amino acids. The germline CDR1 and CDR2 sequences are MNHNS and SASEGT. In DNA, the CDR3 is TGTGCCAGCAGGGACAGGGGAAACACCGGGGAGCTGTTTTTT. This gives the protein CASRDRGNTGELFF.

The CDR3 here is CASSWTSGGGEQYF. DNA for the CDR3: TGCGCCAGCAGCTGGACTAGCGGGGGTGGCGAGCAGTACTTC. This chain uses TRBV5-1 with TRBJ2-7; 13 positions match TRBD2. The J segment lost 6 bases and the V segment lost 3 bases, leaving 3 bases of the junction unmatched. The CDR3 is 14 amino acids. Looked up from germline, CDR1 is SGHRS and CDR2 is YFSETQ. The whole variable domain, filled in from reference TRBV5-1 and TRBJ2-7, reads KAGVTQTPRYLIKTRGQQVTLSCSPISGHRSVSWYQQTPGQGLQFLFEYFSETQRNKGNFPGRFSGRQFSNSRSEMNVSTLELGDSALYLCASSWTSGGGEQYFGPGTRLTVT.

V usage is TRBV5-1 and J usage is TRBJ2-4; TRBD1 matches at 7 bases. The V gene end was trimmed by 5 bases and the J gene end by 4 bases; junction bases not matched to a gene: 6. The germline CDR1 and CDR2 sequences are SGHRS and YFSETQ. CDR3 size: 14 residues. In nucleotides, the CDR3 is TGCGCCAGCAGTCCCGGGACAGAGAAAAACATTCAGTACTTC. The encoded protein is CASSPGTEKNIQYF.

V gene TRBV18 combines with J gene TRBJ1-4, with 8 bases identical to TRBD1. This CDR3 spans 15 amino acids. Germline CDR1 reads KGHSH; CDR2 reads LQKENI. With 2 bases clipped from V and 6 bases from J, the junction kept 5 bases outside the gene matches. The CDR3, as DNA: TGTGCCAGCTCACCAGCCCAGGGGGCGGATGAAAAACTGTTTTTT. Translating gives CASSPAQGADEKLFF.

This clone has just one count. The chain is built from TRBV5-1 and TRBJ2-1, with TRBD1 matching 8 bases. V gave up 4 bases and J gave up 7 bases; unmatched junction bases: 10. This CDR3 is built from 15 residues. Per the germline V gene, CDR1 is SGHRS and CDR2 is YFSETQ. CDR3 loop: CASSKGTGRLNEQFF. The DNA of the CDR3 is TGCGCCAGCAGCAAGGGGACAGGAAGATTGAATGAGCAGTTCTTC. Full variable domain (missing parts from reference TRBV5-1 and TRBJ2-1): KAGVTQTPRYLIKTRGQQVTLSCSPISGHRSVSWYQQTPGQGLQFLFEYFSETQRNKGNFPGRFSGRQFSNSRSEMNVSTLELGDSALYLCASSKGTGRLNEQFFGPGTRLTVL.

The V gene is TRBV6-5, the J gene TRBJ2-7; tentatively, D is TRBD1 (6 bases). V was clipped by 0 bases and J by 6 bases, with 9 bases between them. The germline CDR1 and CDR2 sequences are MNHEY and SVGAGI. The CDR3 sequence is 13 residues long. CDR3 sequence: CASSYSTGREQYF. The CDR3 DNA follows: TGTGCCAGCAGTTACTCGACAGGACGCGAGCAGTACTTC.

As concerns this clone: At the DNA level, this CDR3 is encoded by other sequences in the same sample as well. The rearrangement uses TRBV5-5 and TRBJ2-7; D remains ambiguous. Germline CDR1 reads SGHKS; CDR2 reads YYEKEE (reference sequence). V gave up 0 bases and J gave up 6 bases, with 4 bases separating them. This CDR3 region has 11 residues. The CDR3 DNA reads as TGTGCCAGCAGCTTGGGTCTCGAGCAGTACTTC. Translating gives CASSLGLEQYF.

J is TRBJ1-1 and V is TRBV5-4; D remains unclear. V lost 1 base, J lost 4 bases, and 11 bases lay in between. The CDR3 runs to 14 residues. The V gene's germline CDR1 is SGHNT and CDR2 YYREEE (reference sequence). CDR3 sequence reads: CASSLYGPTTEAFF. For the CDR3, the DNA is TGTGCCAGCAGCTTGTATGGCCCAACCACTGAAGCTTTCTTT.

The gene calls are TRBV7-9 and TRBJ1-1, with D unclear. With 1 base removed from V and 5 bases from J, the gap between germline ends came to 14 bases. Per germline, CDR1 SEHNR and CDR2 FQNEAQ (reference sequence). This CDR3 contains 15 residues. The CDR3 DNA follows: TGTGCCAGCAGCTTAGGCTACGGGTCGGGGACTGAAGCTTTCTTT. Translated: CASSLGYGSGTEAFF.

This clone appeared once. V usage is TRBV11-3 and J usage is TRBJ2-5, with D perhaps matching TRBD1 (5 bases). There are 17 residues in the CDR3. Germline CDR1 SGHNT, CDR2 YENEEA. The ends were cut back, 1 base at V and 0 bases at J, with 15 bases in the middle. The CDR3 region has the DNA TGTGCCAGCAGCTTAGTTACGGACACCACGTACCAAGAGACCCAGTACTTC. It translates to CASSLVTDTTYQETQYF.

The chain has TRBV9 and TRBJ2-6; tentative D call: TRBD1 (6 bases). The CDR3 has 18 residues. The ends were cut back, 1 base at V and 0 bases at J, with 14 bases in the middle. CDR1 and CDR2 (germline): SGDLS, YYNGEE. This CDR3 is CASSVSRGLISGANVLTF. CDR3 nucleotides: TGTGCCAGCAGCGTATCCAGGGGCTTGATCTCTGGGGCCAACGTCCTGACTTTC.

This chain uses TRBV10-3 with TRBJ2-2, with 12 bases aligning to TRBD2. In germline, CDR1 is ENHRY, CDR2 SYGVKD. This CDR3 has 19 amino acids. V shed 3 bases and J 0 bases; nucleotides not matched to a gene: 8. CDR3 loop: CAISDPLLAGGANTGELFF. For the CDR3, the DNA is TGTGCCATCAGTGACCCTCTACTAGCGGGAGGCGCGAACACCGGGGAGCTGTTTTTT.

The CDR3 sequence: CASSWGAGTGATDTQYF. The CDR3 nucleotides are TGTGCCAGCAGCTGGGGTGCGGGGACAGGAGCCACAGATACGCAGTATTTT. The chain carries TRBV7-9 and TRBJ2-3, with 8 bases matching TRBD1. Germline V CDR1 and CDR2: SEHNR, FQNEAQ (reference sequence). The CDR3 sequence is 17 residues long. V trimming: 4 bases; J trimming: 2 bases; junction bases outside the gene matches: 11.

The chain is built from TRBV27 and TRBJ1-4; 10 bases fit TRBD1. Germline V lookup: CDR1 MNHEY, CDR2 SMNVEV (reference sequence). There are 17 residues in the CDR3. V lost 6 bases and J lost 8; bases outside the gene matches: 15. The CDR3 is CASSPISPGTGEEKLFF. DNA of the CDR3: TGTGCCAGCAGCCCCATATCGCCGGGGACAGGGGAGGAAAAACTGTTTTTT. Full variable domain (missing parts from reference TRBV27 and TRBJ1-4): EAQVTQNPRYLITVTGKKLTVTCSQNMNHEYMSWYRQDPGLGLRQIYYSMNVEVTDKGDVPEGYKVSRKEKRNFPLILESPSPNQTSLYFCASSPISPGTGEEKLFFGSGTQLSVL.

The J gene is TRBJ2-3, the V gene TRBV5-1; D is possibly TRBD1 (5 bases). Looked up from germline, CDR1 is SGHRS and CDR2 is YFSETQ. The CDR3 is made up of 15 amino acids. Trimming shortened V by 2 bases and J by 3 bases, and 13 bases separated the two germline ends. CDR3 nucleotide sequence: TGCGCCAGCAGCTTCTCCAGGGTGGGTACAGATACGCAGTATTTT. Amino acid sequence: CASSFSRVGTDTQYF.

V is TRBV11-2 and J is TRBJ2-5; 7 bases map to TRBD1. Looked up from germline, CDR1 is SGHAT and CDR2 is FQNNGV. The CDR3 spans 14 residues. J was trimmed by 5 bases and V by 5 bases; bases with no gene match: 8. Written as DNA, the CDR3 is TGTGCCAGCAGCCATTACAGGGGAAGGGAGACCCAGTACTTC. Translating it yields CASSHYRGRETQYF.

The chain employs TRBV2 and TRBJ2-1, with a weak D call TRBD2 (6 bases). Germline V gives CDR1 SNHLY, CDR2 FYNNEI. The CDR3 length is 15 residues. V was cut by 3 bases and J by 2 bases, with 11 bases left in between. The CDR3 sequence is CASSEGRRAYNEQFF. The DNA for the CDR3 is TGTGCCAGCAGTGAGGGGAGGCGGGCCTACAATGAGCAGTTCTTC.

This rearrangement joins TRBV15 to TRBJ1-5, with 8 bases identical to TRBD1. The junction had 4 bases not matched to a gene; V was cut back by 3 bases and J by 3 bases. The germline V gene encodes CDR1 LNHNV and CDR2 YYDKDF (reference sequence). This CDR3 contains 15 residues. The CDR3 sequence is CATSSGTGSNQPQHF. The CDR3 nucleotides are TGTGCCACCAGCAGTGGGACAGGATCCAATCAGCCCCAGCATTTT. Full variable domain (outside the CDR3, taken from reference TRBV15 and TRBJ1-5): DAMVIQNPRYQVTQFGKPVTLSCSQTLNHNVMYWYQQKSSQAPKLLFHYYDKDFNNEADTPDNFQSRRPNTSFCFLDIRSPGLGDTAMYLCATSSGTGSNQPQHFGDGTRLSIL.

This chain links TRBV6-6 with TRBJ1-6; TRBD1 is a possible D gene (5 bases). Trimming removed 6 bases at V and 9 bases at J, with 15 bases between. Germline CDR1 and CDR2: MNHNY and SVGAGI (reference sequence). This CDR3 has 14 residues. This chain's CDR3 is CASRADTRSSPLHF. The CDR3 bases are TGTGCCAGCAGGGCGGACACCCGTAGTTCACCCCTCCACTTT.